The 18 T cell receptor beta chains below were found in one sample sequenced in a study of T cells in Graves' hyperthyroidism and ophthalmopathy (dated by TCRdb to between 2018 and 2021). Library construction relied on multiplex PCR. The sequencer was an Illumina HiSeq 2000. Amplification of TCR beta CDR3 regions was carried out from RNA transcripts. A first-round RT-PCR of the TCR CDR3 used the HTBI primer set with the Qiagen OneStep RT-PCR kit. The public reads were run again by TCRdb, first through fastp at Q25 and then through MiXCR, and only productive beta chains were kept. All rows with the same CDR3 protein become a single entry with the most common DNA and genes. The sample table holds some 370,000 distinct CDR3 sequences, of which approximately 17% were seen once. Around a third of the sample rests with the top ten. Sample: blood. The receptors shown here come from a young woman with Graves' hyperthyroidism that later progressed to Graves' ophthalmopathy.

Only a few counts were recorded for this clonotype. V usage is TRBV6-1 and J usage is TRBJ1-1; 10 bases map to TRBD1. The V segment lost 3 bases and the J segment 2 bases; nucleotides outside the gene matches: 18. The CDR3 runs to 20 residues. CDR1 is MNHNS, CDR2 SASEGT, per germline. The CDR3 here is CASSESGTGDRRAENTEAFF. The DNA of the CDR3 is TGTGCCAGCAGTGAGTCCGGGACAGGGGACCGCCGCGCAGAAAACACTGAAGCTTTCTTT.

This chain links TRBV20-1 with TRBJ2-6; 8 bases map to TRBD1. The CDR3 consists of 18 residues. The trim removed 2 bases at V and 0 bases at J, leaving 9 bases unmatched. The germline V gene has CDR1 DFQATT and CDR2 SNEGSKA (reference sequence). CDR3 loop: CSARPRVGTGSGANVLTF. The CDR3 DNA is TGCAGTGCTAGACCTCGGGTGGGGACAGGCTCTGGGGCCAACGTCCTGACTTTC.

In its sample, this clonotype was seen many times. The chain carries TRBV5-5 and TRBJ1-4; the match to TRBD1 covers 12 bases. The CDR3 is made up of 17 amino acids. Germline V gives CDR1 SGHKS, CDR2 YYEKEE (reference sequence). The trim removed 3 bases at V and 3 bases at J, leaving 6 bases unmatched. The CDR3 protein is CASSWGQGARANEKLFF. DNA of the CDR3: TGTGCCAGCAGCTGGGGACAGGGGGCACGGGCTAATGAAAAACTGTTTTTT.

The sample holds a few counts of this clonotype. The chain is built from TRBV6-1 and TRBJ1-2; tentatively, D is TRBD1 (6 bases). CDR3 size: 13 residues. Trimming took off 6 bases at V and 8 bases at J, with 16 bases between the two ends. Germline CDR1 is MNHNS and CDR2 is SASEGT. This CDR3 is CASSSEGVGGYTF. The DNA for the CDR3 is TGTGCCAGCAGCTCCGAGGGGGTAGGAGGCTACACCTTC.

This chain joins TRBV20-1 and TRBJ2-3; 11 bases fit TRBD2. The length of the CDR3 is 16 residues. V shed 6 bases and J 6 bases; nucleotides not matched to a gene: 14. The germline gives CDR1 DFQATT, CDR2 SNEGSKA (reference sequence). In DNA form, the CDR3 reads TGCAGTGCCGAGGCATTGACTAGCGGGACGATCGATACGCAGTATTTT. Translating gives CSAEALTSGTIDTQYF.

This clonotype is a singleton in its sample. A much larger clone lies one base from this, so it may be a read error. This rearrangement joins TRBV4-1 to TRBJ2-7, with 7 bases aligning to TRBD1. With 4 bases clipped from V and 1 base from J, the junction kept 4 bases outside the gene matches. The length of the CDR3 is 14 residues. Germline-derived CDR1 and CDR2 are MGHRA and YSYEKL. CDR3 sequence: CASSPGQYSYEQYF. In DNA, the CDR3 is TGCGCCAGCAGCCCGGGACAGTATTCCTACGAGCAGTACTTC.

In this sample, this clonotype turned up many times. Here the CDR3 DNA reads TGTGCCAGCAGCACTTACAGCAACACTGAAGCTTTCTTT. Its protein product is CASSTYSNTEAFF. The chain carries TRBV27 and TRBJ1-1; D not resolved. The V gene's germline CDR1 is MNHEY and CDR2 SMNVEV (reference sequence). The length of the CDR3 is 13 residues. Trimming removed 6 bases at V and 2 bases at J, with 10 bases between.

The sample holds a few counts of this clonotype. The chain carries TRBV20-1 and TRBJ2-5, with D perhaps TRBD1 or TRBD2 (5 bases each). CDR1 is DFQATT, CDR2 SNEGSKA, per germline (reference sequence). The CDR3 runs 11 residues. V was clipped by 4 bases and J by 4 bases, with 7 bases between them. DNA for the CDR3: TGCAGTGCTATTGGGGGAGAGACCCAGTACTTC. Its translation is CSAIGGETQYF.

This rearrangement joins TRBV7-2 to TRBJ2-5; 16 bases fit TRBD2. CDR3 length: 18 amino acids. The germline gives CDR1 SGHTA, CDR2 FQGNSA. After removal of 5 bases from V and 5 bases from J, the junction contained 11 bases not matched to a gene. CDR3 sequence (DNA): TGTGCCAGCAGCATCTCCCCGGGACTAGCGGGAGGGGAGGAGACCCAGTACTTC. Translating it yields CASSISPGLAGGEETQYF.

This clonotype has just a few counts. The chain is built from TRBV7-8 and TRBJ2-7; TRBD2 might be the D (6 bases). Trimming took 1 base from V and 2 from J, leaving 12 bases between them. Germline CDR1 SGHVS, CDR2 FQNEAQ. CDR3 length: 15 amino acids. The CDR3 DNA sequence: TGTGCCAGCAGCTTAGGCGGGACCCGTACCTACGAGCAGTACTTC. Its protein product is CASSLGGTRTYEQYF.

This clonotype appeared many times. The chain has TRBV11-2 and TRBJ1-3; D is uncertain. Germline V lookup: CDR1 SGHAT, CDR2 FQNNGV. V lost 1 base, J lost 2 bases, and 9 bases lay in between. The CDR3 runs to 15 residues. CDR3 DNA sequence: TGTGCCAGCAGCTTAGTCACAGCTACTGGAAACACCATATATTTT. Protein product: CASSLVTATGNTIYF.

This clonotype was detected ten times or more. The chain has TRBV18 and TRBJ2-2; 7 bases fit TRBD1. J lost 0 bases, V lost 4 bases, and 5 bases had no gene match. The CDR3 is 16 residues long. The germline V gene has CDR1 KGHSH and CDR2 LQKENI. CDR3 nucleotide sequence: TGTGCCAGCTCACGCCGGGACAGAGCGAACACCGGGGAGCTGTTTTTT. Its translation is CASSRRDRANTGELFF.

The chain employs TRBV28 and TRBJ1-1; a weak D match, TRBD1 (6 bases). The V end lost 3 bases, the J end lost 3 bases, and 8 bases lay between the germline ends. The CDR3 spans 13 residues. The germline V gene encodes CDR1 MDHEN and CDR2 SYDVKM. The CDR3 sequence is CASSFGTYTEAFF. The CDR3 coding sequence is TGTGCCAGCAGTTTTGGGACATACACTGAAGCTTTCTTT.

This clonotype was seen ten or more times. Germline and junction disagree at one end, which may indicate a read error. The chain recombines TRBV12-3 or TRBV12-4 with TRBJ2-5, with D perhaps TRBD2 (5 bases). The CDR3 sequence is 14 residues long. DNA for the CDR3: TGTGCCAGCAGCTTAGTCGGGGATCAAGAGACCCAGTACTTC. Translation gives CASSLVGDQETQYF.

This clonotype came up many times. The J gene is TRBJ1-1, the V gene TRBV20-1, with D possibly being TRBD1 (6 bases). Germline V CDR1 and CDR2: DFQATT, SNEGSKA (reference sequence). The CDR3 loop spans 14 amino acids. V was shortened by 3 bases and J by 10 bases, with 21 bases between the two germline ends. CDR3 nucleotide sequence: TGCAGTGCTAGGCGGTCGCTTGGGGGGGCGCGAGCTTTCTTT. Translating gives CSARRSLGGARAFF.

With respect to this clonotype: It may be a read error: a sequence one base away is much more abundant. The chain couples TRBV29-1 to TRBJ1-1; no definite D call. The CDR3 extends over 15 amino acids. Germline CDR1 and CDR2: SQVTM and ANQGSEA. Trimming shortened V by 4 bases and J by 4 bases, and 19 bases separated the two germline ends. CDR3 in amino acids: CSVGIGKGSGTEAFF. CDR3 nucleotides: TGCAGCGTTGGGATAGGGAAGGGCAGCGGCACTGAAGCTTTCTTT. Drawing the rest from reference TRBV29-1 and TRBJ1-1, the complete variable domain is SAVISQKPSRDICQRGTSLTIQCQVDSQVTMMFWYRQQPGQSLTLIATANQGSEATYESGFVIDKFPISRPNLTFSTLTVSNMSPEDSSIYLCSVGIGKGSGTEAFFGQGTRLTVV.

This clonotype was counted ten times or more. The rearrangement links TRBV6-1 to TRBJ2-2; D is possibly TRBD1 or TRBD2 (7 bases each). Trimming shortened V by 5 bases and J by 2 bases, and 15 bases separated the two germline ends. Germline V gene lookup returns CDR1 MNHNS and CDR2 SASEGT. The CDR3 has 16 residues. CDR3 nucleotides: TGTGCCAGCAGTTCAGGGGGGGCTTACAACACCGGGGAGCTGTTTTTT. This sequence encodes CASSSGGAYNTGELFF.

This clonotype turned up a few times. This may be a read error, as it is one base from a much larger clone. Given the absence of the conserved phenylalanine or tryptophan at the CDR3 end, a read error is likely. The chain joins TRBV2 to TRBJ1-2; a possible D gene is TRBD1 (6 bases). This CDR3 is built from 11 residues. Germline assignment: CDR1 SNHLY and CDR2 FYNNEI. Trimming removed 8 bases from V and 6 bases from J, with 10 bases in between. The CDR3 nucleotides read TGTGCCAGCGAGGCAGGGGATGGCTACACCCTC. As protein: CASEAGDGYTL.